These 21 T cell receptor beta chains came from one sample sequenced in a study of T cell repertoires in cytomegalovirus infection. TCRdb called the reads again in MiXCR, with one record for every CDR3 protein. The sample lists a few hundred thousand distinct CDR3 sequences; around 13% were seen once. Sequencing was done on a sample of PBMCs. The receptors were gathered from a human donor in good health (CMV status not recorded). Some clones in this sample may be carry-over from other donors' samples.

The chain combines TRBV12-3 or TRBV12-4 with TRBJ1-2; TRBD1 matches 9 bases. This CDR3 comprises 15 residues. Trimming removed 6 bases from V and 5 bases from J; junction bases left unmatched: 10. This chain's CDR3 is CASSNRDRVGYGYTF. In DNA form, the CDR3 reads TGTGCCAGCAGCAACCGGGACAGGGTAGGGTATGGCTACACCTTC.

This clonotype was observed at least ten times. This chain links TRBV5-5 with TRBJ1-4, with TRBD1 matching over 7 bases. This CDR3 has 15 residues. Trimming removed 4 bases from V and 7 bases from J; junction bases left unmatched: 10. Germline CDR1 is SGHKS and CDR2 is YYEKEE (reference sequence). CDR3 in DNA: TGTGCCAGCAGCCCCGGAGGGGACAGCGGTGAAAAACTGTTTTTT. Translation gives CASSPGGDSGEKLFF.

This clonotype was detected many times. The chain combines TRBV7-9 with TRBJ2-6; D is unclear. CDR1 is SEHNR, CDR2 FQNEAQ, per germline (reference sequence). V was pared by 1 base and J by 0 bases, with 4 bases between. The CDR3 covers 15 residues. The CDR3 protein is CASSLDDSGANVLTF. In DNA form, the CDR3 reads TGTGCCAGCAGCTTAGATGACTCTGGGGCCAACGTCCTGACTTTC. The full variable domain, completed using reference TRBV7-9 and TRBJ2-6, is DTGVSQNPRHKITKRGQNVTFRCDPISEHNRLYWYRQTLGQGPEFLTYFQNEAQLEKSRLLSDRFSAERPKGSFSTLEIQRTEQGDSAMYLCASSLDDSGANVLTFGAGSRLTVL.

This chain connects TRBV25-1 to TRBJ2-5, with TRBD1 as a possible D gene (6 bases). The CDR3 has 13 amino acids. Germline CDR1 and CDR2: MGHDK and SYGVNS. The V end was cut by 6 bases, the J end by 5 bases, with 13 bases between. Here the CDR3 reads CASRGTQGETQYF. CDR3 nucleotides: TGTGCCAGCAGAGGAACCCAGGGGGAGACCCAGTACTTC. Drawing the rest from reference TRBV25-1 and TRBJ2-5, the complete variable domain is EADIYQTPRYLVIGTGKKITLECSQTMGHDKMYWYQQDPGMELHLIHYSYGVNSTEKGDLSSESTVSRIRTEHFPLTLESARPSHTSQYLCASRGTQGETQYFGPGTRLLVL.

This clonotype came up a few times. This chain uses TRBV28 with TRBJ2-1, with no clear D. V shed 6 bases and J shed 9 bases, with 15 bases lying between them. Germline V gene lookup returns CDR1 MDHEN and CDR2 SYDVKM. The CDR3 extends over 13 amino acids. CDR3 loop: CASRPVVWGEQFF. CDR3 nucleotide sequence: TGTGCCAGCAGACCGGTAGTATGGGGTGAGCAGTTCTTC.

This clonotype showed up just a few times. The V and J genes are TRBV6-2 or TRBV6-3 and TRBJ1-5; tentatively, D is TRBD1 (5 bases). Germline values: CDR1 MNHEY, CDR2 SVGEGT. V was trimmed by 5 bases and J by 2 bases, leaving 13 bases between them. The CDR3 covers 15 residues. CDR3 bases: TGTGCCAGCAGTCACGGGGGGACTGGCAATCAGCCCCAGCATTTT. This codes for CASSHGGTGNQPQHF.

The V and J genes are TRBV11-3 and TRBJ2-3; the D gene is possibly TRBD1 (6 bases). The CDR3 totals 13 residues. Per the germline V gene, CDR1 is SGHNT and CDR2 is YENEEA. Trimming shortened V by 5 bases and J by 2 bases, and 8 bases separated the two germline ends. This chain's CDR3 is CASSRDNTDTQYF. The CDR3 nucleotides read TGTGCCAGCAGCCGGGACAACACAGATACGCAGTATTTT.

This clonotype has only a few counts. The chain links TRBV29-1 to TRBJ2-7, with TRBD2 matching 11 bases. Germline-derived CDR1 and CDR2 are SQVTM and ANQGSEA. V shed 5 bases and J 4 bases; nucleotides not matched to a gene: 7. The CDR3 totals 14 residues. This chain's CDR3 is CSVRLAGRQYEQYF. CDR3 DNA: TGCAGCGTTCGACTAGCGGGACGACAATACGAGCAGTACTTC.

Many counts were recorded for this clonotype. The rearrangement uses TRBV6-2 or TRBV6-3 and TRBJ2-7; D unclear. The V gene lost 6 bases and the J gene lost 5 bases, with 17 bases spanning the gap. The CDR3 spans 14 residues. Per the germline V gene, CDR1 is MNHEY and CDR2 is SVGEGT. CDR3 in DNA: TGTGCCAGCAGCCCAACTCTCGAAGGCAACGAGCAGTACTTC. Amino acid sequence: CASSPTLEGNEQYF.

In its sample, this clonotype was seen many times. The rearrangement uses TRBV28 and TRBJ2-5, with no clear D. With 6 bases removed from V and 0 bases from J, the gap between germline ends came to 17 bases. The CDR3 spans 16 residues. CDR1 and CDR2 (germline): MDHEN, SYDVKM. The CDR3 spells CASSPTRQSNQETQYF. Here the CDR3 DNA reads TGTGCCAGCAGCCCAACCCGGCAGTCCAACCAAGAGACCCAGTACTTC.

The sample holds many counts of this clonotype. V usage is TRBV7-9 and J usage is TRBJ1-1; 9 bases match TRBD1. This CDR3 has 15 residues. The germline V gene has CDR1 SEHNR and CDR2 FQNEAQ (reference sequence). The trim removed 4 bases at V and 0 bases at J, leaving 3 bases unmatched. The CDR3 loop reads CASSSRQGVNTEAFF. CDR3 sequence (DNA): TGTGCCAGCAGCTCACGACAGGGGGTGAACACTGAAGCTTTCTTT.

The chain uses TRBV7-2 and TRBJ2-7, with 7 positions matching TRBD1. CDR3 length: 15 amino acids. Germline CDR1 SGHTA, CDR2 FQGNSA. After removal of 3 bases from V and 4 bases from J, the junction contained 9 bases not matched to a gene. CDR3 in amino acids: CASSFLRQGSYEQYF. In DNA form, the CDR3 reads TGTGCCAGCAGCTTTTTGAGACAGGGCTCTTACGAGCAGTACTTC.

This clonotype appeared a few times. The CDR3 DNA reads as TGTGCCATCAGTGAAACCTCAGGATCTTGGCACACTGAAGCTTTCTTT. Amino acid sequence: CAISETSGSWHTEAFF. The chain joins TRBV10-3 to TRBJ1-1, with D uncertain. Germline V gene data show CDR1 as ENHRY and CDR2 as SYGVKD. The length of the CDR3 is 16 residues. V was clipped by 3 bases and J by 3 bases, with 17 bases between them.

The sample holds many counts of this clonotype. This sequence joins TRBV7-2 and TRBJ2-5; D gene unclear. Trimming removed 6 bases at V and 1 base at J, with 9 bases between. Germline V gene sequence: CDR1 SGHTA, CDR2 FQGNSA. The CDR3 totals 13 residues. CDR3 in DNA: TGTGCCAGCAGATCAACAGTCCAAGAGACCCAGTACTTC. Amino acids: CASRSTVQETQYF.

This clonotype has a handful of counts. The CDR3, as DNA: TGCAGTGCTCGCCAGATGGGCAGCAATTCACCCCTCCACTTT. Its protein product is CSARQMGSNSPLHF. The chain links TRBV20-1 to TRBJ1-6; D gene unclear. The CDR3 length is 14 residues. V shed 5 bases and J shed 7 bases, with 15 bases lying between them. Germline assignment: CDR1 DFQATT and CDR2 SNEGSKA (reference sequence).

There are a few counts of this clonotype. This chain's CDR3 is CASSLRGSGGFRETQYF. The CDR3 DNA follows: TGCGCCAGCAGCTTGCGTGGTAGCGGGGGGTTCCGGGAGACCCAGTACTTC. This chain joins TRBV5-1 and TRBJ2-5, with 10 positions matching TRBD2. After removal of 1 base from V and 5 bases from J, the junction contained 11 bases not matched to a gene. The CDR3 runs 17 residues. CDR1 is SGHRS, CDR2 YFSETQ, per germline.

At least ten counts were recorded for this clonotype. V and J are TRBV5-4 and TRBJ1-6, with D possibly TRBD1 on 5 matching bases. Trimming removed 6 bases at V and 0 bases at J, with 16 bases between. Germline CDR1 reads SGHNT; CDR2 reads YYREEE (reference sequence). This CDR3 is 17 amino acids long. The DNA for the CDR3 is TGTGCCAGCACCGTGGGGGGACCCAGCTCCTATAATTCACCCCTCCACTTT. Its protein product is CASTVGGPSSYNSPLHF.

Many counts were recorded for this clonotype. V usage is TRBV12-3 or TRBV12-4 and J usage is TRBJ2-7; D may be TRBD2 (5 bases). This CDR3 has 14 residues. Trimming took 0 bases from V and 6 from J, leaving 12 bases between them. The CDR3 region has the DNA TGTGCCAGCAGTTTAGCGAGGTCTAGCACCGAGCAGTACTTC. This encodes CASSLARSSTEQYF.

Ten or more counts support this clonotype. The V gene is TRBV7-2, the J gene TRBJ2-7; 14 bases fit TRBD2. The germline CDR1 and CDR2 sequences are SGHTA and FQGNSA. Germline trimming cut 2 bases from V and 2 bases from J; bases unmatched to any gene: 2. This CDR3 contains 16 residues. In DNA form, the CDR3 reads TGTGCCAGCAGCTTAAGGGGACTAGCGGGGGCCTACGAGCAGTACTTC. Encoded protein: CASSLRGLAGAYEQYF.

This clonotype was observed a handful of times. The chain is built from TRBV28 and TRBJ2-7; D gene uncertain. This CDR3 is built from 13 residues. V lost 1 base and J lost 6, with 10 bases in between. Germline V CDR1 and CDR2: MDHEN, SYDVKM. The CDR3 DNA sequence: TGTGCCAGCAGTTTATCGGTTGAGATCGAGCAGTACTTC. Amino acid sequence: CASSLSVEIEQYF.

The chain has TRBV29-1 and TRBJ1-1, with a tentative D call TRBD1 (6 bases). The V end lost 4 bases, the J end lost 1 base, and 10 bases lay between the germline ends. The CDR3 spans 13 residues. The germline gives CDR1 SQVTM, CDR2 ANQGSEA. The CDR3: CSVGRGQNTEAFF. CDR3 nucleotide sequence: TGCAGCGTTGGCAGGGGTCAGAACACTGAAGCTTTCTTT. Looking up the rest from reference TRBV29-1 and TRBJ1-1 gives the full variable domain: SAVISQKPSRDICQRGTSLTIQCQVDSQVTMMFWYRQQPGQSLTLIATANQGSEATYESGFVIDKFPISRPNLTFSTLTVSNMSPEDSSIYLCSVGRGQNTEAFFGQGTRLTVV.